A selection of T cell receptor beta chains follows, all from one sample in a study of blood T cell repertoires in COVID-19. Profiled with immunoSEQ multiplex PCR; TCRdb holds only in-frame clones, not every one. The profile covers approximately 180,000 clones, with approximately 85% appearing a single time and 10% to 11% taken by the ten largest. The sequencing input was peripheral blood. These receptors all stem from a human donor with active or convalescent COVID-19. The donor label of this sample is uncertain. CDR3s include the opening cysteine and the closing phenylalanine or tryptophan. A D gene is named only where the DNA matches it firmly. Clone size is shown for a subset of rows, as once, few, many or a class of expanded clone.

D: .
J: TRBJ1-6
V: TRBV11-1
size: .
CDR3: CASSFVRGYSPLHF
DNA: TGTGCCAGCAGCTTTGTTCGCGGATATTCACCCCTCCACTTT

D: .
J: TRBJ2-7
V: TRBV27
size: .
CDR3: CASSSIVVAGVDEQYF
DNA: TGTGCCAGCAGTTCAATCGTTGTGGCAGGGGTCGACGAGCAGTACTTC

D: .
J: TRBJ1-2
V: TRBV24-1
size: few
CDR3: CATSDRTHNYGYTF
DNA: TGTGCCACCAGTGATCGGACACATAACTATGGCTACACCTTC

D: .
J: TRBJ2-5
V: TRBV29-1
size: .
CDR3: CSVLKPGETQYF
DNA: TGCAGCGTTCTTAAACCGGGGGAGACCCAGTACTTC

D: TRBD2
J: TRBJ2-1
V: TRBV30
size: .
CDR3: CAWRRGLAGAAEQFF
DNA: TGTGCCTGGAGACGGGGACTAGCGGGAGCCGCTGAGCAGTTCTTC

D: .
J: TRBJ2-2
V: TRBV5-4
size: .
CDR3: CASSLASRTGELFF
DNA: TGTGCCAGCAGCTTGGCCTCTAGGACCGGGGAGCTGTTTTTT

D: .
J: TRBJ2-7
V: TRBV7-9
size: .
CDR3: CASSPSTPSYEQYF
DNA: TGTGCCAGCAGCCCATCGACACCCTCCTACGAGCAGTACTTC

D: TRBD2
J: TRBJ2-3
V: TRBV6-6
size: .
CDR3: CASSSSRLADTDTQYF
DNA: TGTGCCAGCAGTTCCTCTCGGCTAGCGGACACAGATACGCAGTATTTT

D: .
J: TRBJ1-1
V: TRBV20-1
size: .
CDR3: CSASPGRDYTEAFF
DNA: TGCAGTGCTAGTCCAGGCAGGGATTACACTGAAGCTTTCTTT

D: .
J: TRBJ2-3
V: TRBV6-5
size: .
CDR3: CASSATFDTQYF
DNA: TGTGCCAGCAGCGCGACTTTTGATACGCAGTATTTT

D: TRBD1
J: TRBJ1-1
V: TRBV28
size: .
CDR3: CASSGRGHTEAFF
DNA: TGTGCCAGCAGTGGTAGGGGGCACACTGAAGCTTTCTTT

D: .
J: TRBJ2-1
V: TRBV5-5
size: .
CDR3: CASSSTRGGSNEQFF
DNA: TGTGCCAGCAGCTCCACCAGGGGTGGATCGAATGAGCAGTTCTTC

D: .
J: TRBJ2-5
V: TRBV7-9
size: .
CDR3: CASTQAPRRETQYF
DNA: TGTGCCAGCACCCAGGCTCCCCGAAGGGAGACCCAGTACTTC

D: TRBD2
J: TRBJ2-3
V: TRBV3-1/TRBV3-2
size: once
CDR3: CASSRTLAGAKTDTQYF
DNA: TGTGCCAGCAGCCGAACTCTAGCGGGAGCCAAGACAGATACGCAGTATTTT

D: .
J: TRBJ2-7
V: TRBV7-2
size: .
CDR3: CASSLVGGVPLEQYF
DNA: TGTGCCAGCAGCTTAGTCGGGGGAGTTCCGCTCGAGCAGTACTTC

D: .
J: TRBJ1-2
V: TRBV9
size: .
CDR3: CASSVGDRGYTF
DNA: TGTGCCAGCAGCGTAGGAGATAGAGGCTACACCTTC

D: TRBD1
J: TRBJ1-2
V: TRBV11-2
size: .
CDR3: CASSPGTGVNYGYTF
DNA: TGTGCCAGCAGCCCCGGGACAGGGGTTAACTATGGCTACACCTTC

D: .
J: TRBJ1-3
V: TRBV7-2
size: .
CDR3: CASSLDSGNTIYF
DNA: TGTGCCAGCAGCTTAGACAGTGGAAACACCATATATTTT